The 27 T cell receptor beta chains below were found in one sample sequenced in a study of monozygotic twins with inflammatory bowel disease. TCRdb reanalyzed the 5' RACE reads, giving one entry per CDR3 protein sequence and no DNA. The sample yields around 150,000 distinct CDR3 sequences, of which the top ten take up 2.4%. Sequences were obtained from blood. These receptors all stem from a human donor with ulcerative colitis or Crohn's disease, or a healthy co-twin of an affected twin (not recorded which).

The CDR3: CASSPTGARQPQHF. This rearrangement joins TRBV7-2 to TRBJ1-5; the D call from TCRdb, TRBD1, cannot be confirmed without DNA. This CDR3 is 14 amino acids long. The germline CDR1 and CDR2 sequences are SGHTA and FQGNSA.

The J gene is TRBJ2-7, the V gene TRBV7-2; the TRBD2 assignment by TCRdb is unverifiable without DNA. This CDR3 region has 16 residues. Germline CDR1 SGHTA, CDR2 FQGNSA. This CDR3 reads CASSPQAGDPYYEQYF.

The chain recombines TRBV6-1 with TRBJ1-1; TCRdb reports TRBD1, a call that lacks DNA to check it against. The CDR3 is 17 residues long. Germline V gene sequence: CDR1 MNHNS, CDR2 SASEGT. The chain's CDR3 is CASSEEGEGEMNTEAFF.

The rearrangement joins TRBV15 to TRBJ1-4; TCRdb calls TRBD1, which cannot be checked without DNA. The CDR3 covers 14 residues. Germline assignment: CDR1 LNHNV and CDR2 YYDKDF (reference sequence). CDR3 amino acids: CATSRDRAGVKLFF.

The chain carries TRBV29-1 and TRBJ2-1; TCRdb names TRBD1, which stays unverified in the absence of DNA. The CDR3 contains 11 residues. CDR1 and CDR2 from the germline V gene are SQVTM and ANQGSEA. CDR3 sequence reads: CSVHREGEQFF.

The V gene is TRBV7-8, the J gene TRBJ2-1; as DNA is missing, the TRBD2 call by TCRdb cannot be tested. Germline-derived CDR1 and CDR2 are SGHVS and FQNEAQ. The CDR3 has 21 amino acids. The chain's CDR3 is CASSSPIGTSGRRGSYNEQFF.

The chain employs TRBV3-1 and TRBJ1-2. The CDR3 is 17 residues long. Germline values: CDR1 LGHDT, CDR2 YNNKEL (reference sequence). CDR3 amino acids: CASSQGLGTVANYGYTF.

The gene calls are TRBV5-1 and TRBJ2-3; TCRdb selects TRBD1, and the lack of DNA leaves this call unchecked. CDR1 SGHRS and CDR2 YFSETQ come from the germline V gene. The CDR3 covers 16 residues. The CDR3 sequence is CASSLGTGRSTDTQYF. Full variable domain (missing parts from reference TRBV5-1 and TRBJ2-3): KAGVTQTPRYLIKTRGQQVTLSCSPISGHRSVSWYQQTPGQGLQFLFEYFSETQRNKGNFPGRFSGRQFSNSRSEMNVSTLELGDSALYLCASSLGTGRSTDTQYFGPGTRLTVL.

This rearrangement joins TRBV29-1 to TRBJ2-3; the D call of TRBD2 rests on TCRdb alone, since no DNA is present to check it. The CDR3 totals 14 residues. In germline, CDR1 is SQVTM, CDR2 ANQGSEA. CDR3 in amino acids: CSVEGGSGADTQYF.

The chain is built from TRBV12-3 or TRBV12-4 and TRBJ1-5; the TCRdb D gene call, TRBD1, has no DNA to confirm it. The CDR3 has 13 amino acids. The CDR3 spells CASSMDRAQPQHF.

J is TRBJ1-5 and V is TRBV20-1. Germline CDR1 DFQATT, CDR2 SNEGSKA (reference sequence). There are 12 residues in the CDR3. The CDR3 loop reads CSAATGVQPQHF.

V is TRBV5-1 and J is TRBJ2-2. CDR1 SGHRS and CDR2 YFSETQ come from the germline V gene. There are 15 residues in the CDR3. Here the CDR3 reads CASTLVDANTGELFF.

This chain joins TRBV7-9 and TRBJ1-3. The CDR3 runs 15 residues. Germline values: CDR1 SEHNR, CDR2 FQNEAQ (reference sequence). This CDR3 reads CASSLGGLSGNTIYF.

This chain joins TRBV6-1 and TRBJ2-3; TCRdb returns TRBD2, unconfirmable since there is no DNA. Germline CDR1 MNHNS, CDR2 SASEGT. This CDR3 is 15 amino acids long. CDR3 amino acids: CASSESGLAWDTQYF.

The chain carries TRBV7-2 and TRBJ1-2. The germline gives CDR1 SGHTA, CDR2 FQGNSA. The CDR3 loop spans 15 amino acids. CDR3 protein: CASSLESGPNYGYTF.

J is TRBJ2-3 and V is TRBV29-1; TCRdb selects TRBD1, and the lack of DNA leaves this call unchecked. Germline loops: CDR1 SQVTM, CDR2 ANQGSEA. The CDR3 runs to 14 residues. CDR3 loop: CSIPGQGFYGTQYF.

The CDR3 reads CASRGDRGRGGEQYF. The chain is built from TRBV28 and TRBJ2-3; lacking DNA, the TRBD1 call made by TCRdb goes unchecked. The CDR3 has 15 residues. Germline values: CDR1 MDHEN, CDR2 SYDVKM.

Here the CDR3 reads CASSNTLNTEAFF. The rearrangement links TRBV6-1 to TRBJ1-1. Per the germline V gene, CDR1 is MNHNS and CDR2 is SASEGT. CDR3 length: 13 amino acids.

The V gene is TRBV6-4, the J gene TRBJ2-3; without DNA, the TCRdb call of TRBD2 cannot be checked. The CDR3 runs to 14 residues. From germline, CDR1 is MRHNA and CDR2 SNTAGT. This CDR3 is CASSPGTSGDTQYF.

The rearrangement uses TRBV3-1 and TRBJ2-7; absent DNA, TCRdb's TRBD2 call cannot be checked. CDR1 and CDR2 from the germline V gene are LGHDT and YNNKEL (reference sequence). This CDR3 spans 15 amino acids. The CDR3 is CASSPVAGGSYEQYF.

The V gene is TRBV12-3 or TRBV12-4, the J gene TRBJ2-5; absent DNA, TCRdb's TRBD1 call cannot be checked. The CDR3 covers 15 residues. The CDR3 sequence: CASSSGAPWGETQYF.

CDR3 loop: CAISATDRAAGNTIYF. The chain is built from TRBV10-3 and TRBJ1-3; the D call of TRBD1 rests on TCRdb alone, since no DNA is present to check it. The CDR3 runs 16 residues. Germline values: CDR1 ENHRY, CDR2 SYGVKD.

This chain links TRBV10-3 with TRBJ2-3; TCRdb designates TRBD1, a call that cannot be tested without DNA. In germline, CDR1 is ENHRY, CDR2 SYGVKD. This CDR3 comprises 13 residues. CDR3 in amino acids: CATAPALTDTQYF.

This sequence joins TRBV28 and TRBJ2-7; lacking DNA, the TRBD1 call made by TCRdb goes unchecked. The CDR3 spans 14 residues. From germline, CDR1 is MDHEN and CDR2 SYDVKM. The CDR3 protein is CASSLFRAGEEQYF.

The chain couples TRBV9 to TRBJ2-2. Germline values: CDR1 SGDLS, CDR2 YYNGEE. The CDR3 totals 12 residues. CDR3 residues: CASRPTAGELFF.

The chain carries TRBV20-1 and TRBJ1-2; TCRdb returns TRBD1, unconfirmable since there is no DNA. Germline loops: CDR1 DFQATT, CDR2 SNEGSKA (reference sequence). The CDR3 has 12 residues. CDR3 sequence reads: CSAGDTGPPYTF.

V and J are TRBV18 and TRBJ1-4; TCRdb's assignment of TRBD1 cannot be checked, as there is no DNA. The CDR3 has 14 residues. Germline loops: CDR1 KGHSH, CDR2 LQKENI. CDR3 amino acids: CASSLDRGYEKLFF.